Detailed here is one T cell receptor beta chain. Its cognate antigen is unknown. The data are from a study of blood T cells in healthy people across ages. Across the whole study: Template switching picked up about one barcoded beta molecule for each two T cells.

Looked up from germline, CDR1 is MNHEY and CDR2 is SMNVEV (reference sequence). The CDR3 extends over 13 amino acids. V dropped 3 bases and J dropped 5 bases, with 8 bases sitting between them. General study findings and limits: Roughly linear declines in TCR beta diversity per million T cells occurred with age.

A J-beta primer mix and a sample-barcoded 5' primer were used in a second PCR of roughly 7 to 12 cycles. The authors tagged each cDNA molecule using a template-switch adaptor with 12 random nucleotides. TCRdb used MiXCR to reprocess the 5' RACE reads, holding one entry per CDR3 protein. The table records approximately 850,000 distinct CDR3 sequences, more than 45% of them present only once. Donors ranged from about 6 to 90 years old and were healthy Caucasians in Russia. The clonotype originates from a man aged 25-45 years in good health. This sequence joins TRBV27 and TRBJ2-4; D is uncertain. Input material: blood. The CDR3 DNA is TGTGCCAGCAGTTTGGGCCCCCAAAACATTCAGTACTTC. It is translated as CASSLGPQNIQYF.